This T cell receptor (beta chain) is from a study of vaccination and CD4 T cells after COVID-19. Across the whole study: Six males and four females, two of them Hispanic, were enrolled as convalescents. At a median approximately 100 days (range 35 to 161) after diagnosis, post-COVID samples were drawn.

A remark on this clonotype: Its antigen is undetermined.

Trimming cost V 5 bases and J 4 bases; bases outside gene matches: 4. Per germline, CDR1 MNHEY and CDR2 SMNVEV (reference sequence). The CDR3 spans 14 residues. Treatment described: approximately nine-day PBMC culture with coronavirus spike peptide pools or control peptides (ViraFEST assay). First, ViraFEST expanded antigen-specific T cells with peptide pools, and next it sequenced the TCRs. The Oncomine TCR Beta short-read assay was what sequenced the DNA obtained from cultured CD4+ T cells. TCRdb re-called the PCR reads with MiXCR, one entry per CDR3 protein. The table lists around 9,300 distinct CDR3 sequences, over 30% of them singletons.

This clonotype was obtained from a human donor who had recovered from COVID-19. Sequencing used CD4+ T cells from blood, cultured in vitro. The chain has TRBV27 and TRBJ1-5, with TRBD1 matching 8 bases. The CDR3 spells CASSPDRENQPQHF. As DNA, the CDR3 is TGTGCCAGCAGTCCGGACAGGGAGAATCAGCCCCAGCATTTT.